The present TCR beta chain was sequenced within a study of cytomegalovirus exposure and HLA in healthy donors. This clone was seen a single time. CDR1 and CDR2 from the germline V gene are SNHLY and FYNNEI. After removal of 4 bases from V and 0 bases from J, the junction contained 2 bases not matched to a gene. CDR3 length equals 15 residues. Here immunoSEQ multiplex PCR was the method, and the copy in TCRdb shows in-frame clones only, minus some. The data hold about 70,000 clones, with 94% observed a single time. The genes are TRBV2 and TRBJ2-3; 9 bases align to TRBD2. The sequence came from a woman aged 18-29 years in good health and CMV-seropositive. Material: PBMCs. The CDR3 sequence: CASSASGVSTDTQYF. CDR3 DNA sequence: TGTGCCAGCAGTGCTAGCGGGGTTAGCACAGATACGCAGTATTTT. The full variable domain, in which reference TRBV2 and TRBJ2-3 provide the parts outside the CDR3, is EPEVTQTPSHQVTQMGQEVILRCVPISNHLYFYWYRQILGQKVEFLVSFYNNEISEKSEIFDDQFSVERPDGSNFTLKIRSTKLEDSAMYFCASSASGVSTDTQYFGPGTRLTVL.